Listed below are T cell receptor beta chains from one sample, sequenced in a study of identical twins. TCRdb recomputed calls from the 5' RACE reads with MiXCR, one row per CDR3 protein. The profile covers approximately 230,000 distinct CDR3 sequences, with 5% to 7% appearing a single time and less than 15% taken by the ten largest. The data also belong to a second study, concerning T cells expressing NK-cell markers.

Sequencing used CD8+ T cells sorted from blood. These receptors came from a woman younger than 30 in good health. CDR3s include the opening cysteine and the closing phenylalanine or tryptophan. The D gene is left open where the match is weak. The listing skips clone size in some rows; elsewhere it reads once, few, many or a size class.

TGTGCCAGCACCCCAGGGCTAGCGGGAGAATCAAGTTCCTACGAGCAGTACTTC	CASTPGLAGESSSYEQYF	TRBD2	TRBV6-2/TRBV6-3	TRBJ2-7	NA
TGTGCCAGCAGTTGCTGTCGGTTATTAAGCACAGATACGCAGTATTTT	CASSCCRLLSTDTQYF	NA	TRBV6-5	TRBJ2-3	many
TGTGCCAGCAGCTCGGGACCGGGACAAATCTACGAGCAGTACTTC	CASSSGPGQIYEQYF	NA	TRBV5-8	TRBJ2-7	NA
TGTGCCAGCAGCCTCCTAGTCCCCTCCGATGAGCAGTTCTTC	CASSLLVPSDEQFF	NA	TRBV7-2	TRBJ2-1	many
TGCGCCAGCAGCCAAGATTTCGGGATCCTATCTCCCGAGCAGTACTTC	CASSQDFGILSPEQYF	NA	TRBV4-3	TRBJ2-7	many
TGTGCCAGCAGCTCGACTAGCGGGGAGGAGCAGTTCTTC	CASSSTSGEEQFF	TRBD2	TRBV7-9	TRBJ2-1	NA
TGTGCCAGTAGTATCAGCGGCAGCTCCTACAATGAGCAGTTCTTC	CASSISGSSYNEQFF	NA	TRBV19	TRBJ2-1	many
TGTGCCAGCAGCCAAGATTTTCCCCCTAGCGGGGTGGACGAGGGCAATGAGCAGTTCTTC	CASSQDFPPSGVDEGNEQFF	TRBD2	TRBV14	TRBJ2-1	many
TGTGCCAGCAGACCGCCGGGACTAGCGGTCACAGATACGCAGTATTTT	CASRPPGLAVTDTQYF	TRBD2	TRBV7-9	TRBJ2-3	few
NA	CISVSEAEGQGILAKNIQYF	NA	TRBV7-5	TRBJ2-4	NA
TGTGCCAGCAGGGGAACAGGGAACGCTGAAGCTTTCTTT	CASRGTGNAEAFF	NA	TRBV9	TRBJ1-1	NA
TGTGCCAGCAGAGAGGAGGCGGGGGCGGACATTCAGTACTTC	CASREEAGADIQYF	NA	TRBV2	TRBJ2-4	NA
TGTGCCAGCAGCTCCAGGGGGCCCCCCTACGAGCAGTACTTC	CASSSRGPPYEQYF	TRBD1	TRBV7-2	TRBJ2-7	many
TGTGCCAGCAGCCAGGGTAATGAGCAGTACTTC	CASSQGNEQYF	NA	TRBV3-1	TRBJ2-7	few
TGTGCCAGCAGCTTTCCGGAAGACAATCAGCCCCAGCATTTT	CASSFPEDNQPQHF	NA	TRBV5-6	TRBJ1-5	many
TGTGCCAGCAGTGAACTCACCGGGGGGGGCGGCACTGAAGCTTTCTTT	CASSELTGGGGTEAFF	NA	TRBV6-1	TRBJ1-1	NA
TGTGCCAGCAGTCTGGGCTCCGGCGGGGAGCTGTTTTTT	CASSLGSGGELFF	NA	TRBV25-1	TRBJ2-2	few
TGTGCCAGCAGTTTAGCAGTCACCGGGGAGCTGTTTTTT	CASSLAVTGELFF	NA	TRBV12-3/TRBV12-4	TRBJ2-2	many
TGTGCCAGCAGCCTACCAACCGCTAACGAGCAGTACTTC	CASSLPTANEQYF	NA	TRBV6-2/TRBV6-3	TRBJ2-7	few
TGTGCCAGCAGCCAAGATCGGGGAGGCGGGAGGAACACCGGGGAGCTGTTTTTT	CASSQDRGGGRNTGELFF	TRBD2	TRBV3-1	TRBJ2-2	few
TGTGCCAGCAGTTCCTCCTTGAACACTGAAGCTTTCTTT	CASSSSLNTEAFF	NA	TRBV7-9	TRBJ1-1	many
TGTGCCAGCAGTTACTCGGACATCTACAATGAGCAGTTCTTC	CASSYSDIYNEQFF	NA	TRBV6-5	TRBJ2-1	few
TGTGCCAGCAGCGCCTCCGGCTTACCCGGGGAGCTGTTTTTT	CASSASGLPGELFF	NA	TRBV9	TRBJ2-2	few
TGTGCCAGCAGTTTCAGGGGGCCCTCTAACTATGGCTACACCTTC	CASSFRGPSNYGYTF	TRBD1	TRBV27	TRBJ1-2	NA
TGCAGCGTTGTCAATTTGAACACTGAAGCTTTCTTT	CSVVNLNTEAFF	NA	TRBV29-1	TRBJ1-1	many
TGCAGTGCTAGAGATCTCGAAGGAGGGGAACAAGAGACCCAGTACTTC	CSARDLEGGEQETQYF	NA	TRBV20-1	TRBJ2-5	few
TGTGCCAGCAGCGAGGGGGACAGGCCCCGCCAAGAGACCCAGTACTTC	CASSEGDRPRQETQYF	TRBD1	TRBV9	TRBJ2-5	few
TGTGCCAGCAAGGGGGCAAACAATGAGCAGTTCTTC	CASKGANNEQFF	TRBD1	TRBV6-5	TRBJ2-1	many
TGTGCCAGCAGTTTAAAATACCACACAGATACGCAGTATTTT	CASSLKYHTDTQYF	NA	TRBV27	TRBJ2-3	NA
TGTGCCAGCAGCCTCCAGCGAGGCAGGGGGTACGAGCAGTACTTC	CASSLQRGRGYEQYF	TRBD1	TRBV6-1	TRBJ2-7	many
TGTGCCAGCACACCCCAAAACCGGAGAGAGCAGTACTTC	CASTPQNRREQYF	NA	TRBV6-2/TRBV6-3	TRBJ2-7	NA
TGTGCCAGCAGCCAGGTAGCGGGAGTAGCAGATACGCAGTATTTT	CASSQVAGVADTQYF	TRBD2	TRBV7-9	TRBJ2-3	few
TGCAGTGCTAGTCACGGACGGCTCTACAATGAGCAGTTCTTC	CSASHGRLYNEQFF	NA	TRBV20-1	TRBJ2-1	NA
TGTGCCAGCAGTGGGAGTGCGGATACGCAGTATTTT	CASSGSADTQYF	NA	TRBV27	TRBJ2-3	few
TGTGCCAGCAGACCTACTTCGACGGGGCGAGGCTACACCTTC	CASRPTSTGRGYTF	NA	TRBV28	TRBJ1-2	NA
TGTGCCAGCAGCCCCCCCCAGGGAAATGAGCAGTTCTTC	CASSPPQGNEQFF	NA	TRBV11-2	TRBJ2-1	few